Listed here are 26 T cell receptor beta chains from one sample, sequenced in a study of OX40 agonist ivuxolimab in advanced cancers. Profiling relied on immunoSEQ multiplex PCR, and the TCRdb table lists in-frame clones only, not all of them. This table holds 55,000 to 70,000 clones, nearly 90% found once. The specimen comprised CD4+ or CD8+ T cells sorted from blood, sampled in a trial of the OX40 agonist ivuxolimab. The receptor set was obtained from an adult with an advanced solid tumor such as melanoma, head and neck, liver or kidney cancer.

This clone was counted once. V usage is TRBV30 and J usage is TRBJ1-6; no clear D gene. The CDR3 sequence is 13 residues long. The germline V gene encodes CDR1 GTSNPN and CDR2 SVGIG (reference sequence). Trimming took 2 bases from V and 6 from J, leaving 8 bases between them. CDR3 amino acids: CAWSSSINSPLHF. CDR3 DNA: TGTGCCTGGAGTTCTTCGATTAATTCACCCCTCCACTTT.

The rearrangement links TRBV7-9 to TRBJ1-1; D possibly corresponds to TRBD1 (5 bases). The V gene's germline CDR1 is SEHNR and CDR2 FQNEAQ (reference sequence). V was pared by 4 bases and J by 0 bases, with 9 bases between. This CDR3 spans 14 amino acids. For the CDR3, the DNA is TGTGCCAGCAGCTCTGGGACGGTGAACACTGAAGCTTTCTTT. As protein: CASSSGTVNTEAFF.

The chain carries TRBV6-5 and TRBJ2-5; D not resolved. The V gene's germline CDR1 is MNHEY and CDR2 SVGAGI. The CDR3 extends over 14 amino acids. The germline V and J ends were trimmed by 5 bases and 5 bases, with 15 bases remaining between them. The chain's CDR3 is CASSPTDGSETQYF. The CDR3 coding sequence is TGTGCCAGCAGTCCAACAGACGGGTCGGAGACCCAGTACTTC.

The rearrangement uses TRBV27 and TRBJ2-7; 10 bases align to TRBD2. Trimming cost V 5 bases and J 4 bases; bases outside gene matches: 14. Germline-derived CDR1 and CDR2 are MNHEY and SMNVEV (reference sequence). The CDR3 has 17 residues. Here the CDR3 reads CASSRPGQRTSGYEQYF. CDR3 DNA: TGTGCCAGCAGTAGGCCGGGGCAGCGGACTAGCGGATACGAGCAGTACTTC.

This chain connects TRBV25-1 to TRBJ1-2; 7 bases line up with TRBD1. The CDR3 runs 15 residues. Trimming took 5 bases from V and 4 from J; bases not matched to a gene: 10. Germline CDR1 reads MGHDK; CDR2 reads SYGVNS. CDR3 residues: CASSPEGARGYGYTF. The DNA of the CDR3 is TGTGCCAGCAGTCCCGAGGGGGCGCGGGGCTATGGCTACACCTTC.

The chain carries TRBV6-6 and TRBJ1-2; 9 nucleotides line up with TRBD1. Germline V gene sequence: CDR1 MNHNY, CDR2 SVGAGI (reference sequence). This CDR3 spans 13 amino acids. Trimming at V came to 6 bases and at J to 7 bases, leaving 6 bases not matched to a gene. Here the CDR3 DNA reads TGTGCCAGCAGCCGGGGACAGGGTCTTGGCTACACCTTC. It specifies CASSRGQGLGYTF.

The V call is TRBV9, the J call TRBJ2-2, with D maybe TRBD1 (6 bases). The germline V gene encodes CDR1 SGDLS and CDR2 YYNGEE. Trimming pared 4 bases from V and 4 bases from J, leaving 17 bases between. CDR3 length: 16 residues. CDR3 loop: CASSPRGDSFTGELFF. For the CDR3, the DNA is TGTGCCAGCAGCCCCAGGGGAGACAGCTTCACCGGGGAGCTGTTTTTT.

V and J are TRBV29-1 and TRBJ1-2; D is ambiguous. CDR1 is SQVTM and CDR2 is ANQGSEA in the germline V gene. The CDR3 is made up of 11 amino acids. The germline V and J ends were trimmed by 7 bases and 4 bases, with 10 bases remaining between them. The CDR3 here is CSGQDPYGYTF. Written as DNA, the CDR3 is TGCAGCGGGCAGGACCCCTATGGCTACACCTTC.

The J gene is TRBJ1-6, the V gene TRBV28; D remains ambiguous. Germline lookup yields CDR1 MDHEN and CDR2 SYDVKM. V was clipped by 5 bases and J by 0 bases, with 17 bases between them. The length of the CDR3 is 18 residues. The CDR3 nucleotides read TGTGCCAGCAGTCCCGCCCCCAACTTTAGCTCCTATAATTCACCCCTCCACTTT. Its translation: CASSPAPNFSSYNSPLHF.

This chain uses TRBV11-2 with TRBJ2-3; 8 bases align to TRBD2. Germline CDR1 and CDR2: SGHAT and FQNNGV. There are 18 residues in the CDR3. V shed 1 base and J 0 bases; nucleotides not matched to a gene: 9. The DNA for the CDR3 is TGTGCCAGCAGCTTAGGGGAGGTGGCTAGCGGGAGCACAGATACGCAGTATTTT. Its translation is CASSLGEVASGSTDTQYF.

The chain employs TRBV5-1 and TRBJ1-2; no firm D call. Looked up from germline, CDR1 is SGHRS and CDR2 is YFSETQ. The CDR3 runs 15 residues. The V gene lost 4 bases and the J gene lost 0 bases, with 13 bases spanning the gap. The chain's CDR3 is CASSPPHNSNYGYTF. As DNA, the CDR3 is TGCGCCAGCAGCCCGCCCCACAACTCTAACTATGGCTACACCTTC.

The CDR3 spells CASSIEWGSSTDTQYF. The DNA of the CDR3 is TGTGCCAGTAGTATAGAATGGGGGAGCTCAACAGATACGCAGTATTTT. This chain connects TRBV19 to TRBJ2-3; D may correspond to TRBD1 or TRBD2 (5 bases each). The CDR3 extends over 16 amino acids. V was clipped by 0 bases and J by 3 bases, with 13 bases between them. The germline gives CDR1 LNHDA, CDR2 SQIVND (reference sequence). The full variable domain, its missing parts supplied by reference TRBV19 and TRBJ2-3, is DGGITQSPKYLFRKEGQNVTLSCEQNLNHDAMYWYRQDPGQGLRLIYYSQIVNDFQKGDIAEGYSVSREKKESFPLTVTSAQKNPTAFYLCASSIEWGSSTDTQYFGPGTRLTVL.

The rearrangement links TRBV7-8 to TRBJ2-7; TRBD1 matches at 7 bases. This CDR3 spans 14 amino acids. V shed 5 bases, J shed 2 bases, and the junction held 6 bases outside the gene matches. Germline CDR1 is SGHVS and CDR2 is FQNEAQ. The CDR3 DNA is TGTGCCAGCAGCCCCTCCGGACAGGCCTACGAGCAGTACTTC. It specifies CASSPSGQAYEQYF.

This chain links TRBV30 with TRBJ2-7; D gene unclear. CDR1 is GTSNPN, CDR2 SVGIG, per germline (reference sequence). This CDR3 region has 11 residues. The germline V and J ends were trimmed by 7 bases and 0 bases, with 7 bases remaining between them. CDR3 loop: CASEYSYEQYF. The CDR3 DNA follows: TGTGCCTCAGAGTACTCCTACGAGCAGTACTTC.

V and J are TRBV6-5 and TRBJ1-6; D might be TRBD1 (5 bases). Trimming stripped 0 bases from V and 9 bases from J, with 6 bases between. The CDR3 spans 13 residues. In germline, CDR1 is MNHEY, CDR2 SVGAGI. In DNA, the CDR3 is TGTGCCAGCAGTTACTCCGGGGCTTCACCCCTCCACTTT. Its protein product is CASSYSGASPLHF.

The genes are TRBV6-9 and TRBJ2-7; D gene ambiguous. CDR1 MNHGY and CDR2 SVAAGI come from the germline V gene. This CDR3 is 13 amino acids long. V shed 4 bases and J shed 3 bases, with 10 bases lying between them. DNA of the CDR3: TGTGCCAGCAGTTTCTCTGTCAACTACGAGCAGTACTTC. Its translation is CASSFSVNYEQYF.

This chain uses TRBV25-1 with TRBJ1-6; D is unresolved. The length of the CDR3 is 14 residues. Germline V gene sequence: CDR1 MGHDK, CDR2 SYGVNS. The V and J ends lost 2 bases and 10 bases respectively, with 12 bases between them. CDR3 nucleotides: TGTGCCAGCAGTGAACATCGGCCGGAATCACCCCTCCACTTT. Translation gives CASSEHRPESPLHF.

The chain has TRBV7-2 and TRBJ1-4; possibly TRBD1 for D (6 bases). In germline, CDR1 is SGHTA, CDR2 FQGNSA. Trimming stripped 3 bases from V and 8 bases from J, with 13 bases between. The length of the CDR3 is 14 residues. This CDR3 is CASSFGNRAEKLFF. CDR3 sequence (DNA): TGTGCCAGCAGCTTTGGAAACAGGGCCGAAAAACTGTTTTTT. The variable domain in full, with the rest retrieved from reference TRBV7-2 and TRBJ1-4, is GAGVSQSPSNKVTEKGKDVELRCDPISGHTALYWYRQSLGQGLEFLIYFQGNSAPDKSGLPSDRFSAERTGGSVSTLTIQRTQQEDSAVYLCASSFGNRAEKLFFGSGTQLSVL.

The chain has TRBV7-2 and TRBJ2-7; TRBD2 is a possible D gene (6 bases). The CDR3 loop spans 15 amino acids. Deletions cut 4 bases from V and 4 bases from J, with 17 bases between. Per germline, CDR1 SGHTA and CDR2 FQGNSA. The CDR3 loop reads CASSWGVPAEYEQYF. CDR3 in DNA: TGTGCCAGCAGCTGGGGGGTCCCGGCGGAGTACGAGCAGTACTTC.

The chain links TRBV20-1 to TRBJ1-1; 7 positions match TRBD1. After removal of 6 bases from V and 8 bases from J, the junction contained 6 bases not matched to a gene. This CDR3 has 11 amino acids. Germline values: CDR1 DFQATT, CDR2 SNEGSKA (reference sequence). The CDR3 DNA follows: TGCAGTGCCGGGACAGTTTCCGAAGCTTTCTTT. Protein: CSAGTVSEAFF.

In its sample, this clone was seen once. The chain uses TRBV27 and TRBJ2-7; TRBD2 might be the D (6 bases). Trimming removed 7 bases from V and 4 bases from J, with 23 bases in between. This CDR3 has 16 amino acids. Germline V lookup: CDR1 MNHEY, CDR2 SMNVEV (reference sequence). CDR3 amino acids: CASIGLGVRGGYEQYF. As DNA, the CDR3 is TGTGCCAGCATTGGTTTGGGAGTGCGGGGTGGATACGAGCAGTACTTC.

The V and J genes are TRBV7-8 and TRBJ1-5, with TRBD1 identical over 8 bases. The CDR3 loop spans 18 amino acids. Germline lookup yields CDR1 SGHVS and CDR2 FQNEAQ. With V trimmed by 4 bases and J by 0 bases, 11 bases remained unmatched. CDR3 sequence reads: CASSSATGVPYSNQPQHF. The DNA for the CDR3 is TGTGCCAGCAGCTCAGCGACAGGGGTTCCCTATAGCAATCAGCCCCAGCATTTT.

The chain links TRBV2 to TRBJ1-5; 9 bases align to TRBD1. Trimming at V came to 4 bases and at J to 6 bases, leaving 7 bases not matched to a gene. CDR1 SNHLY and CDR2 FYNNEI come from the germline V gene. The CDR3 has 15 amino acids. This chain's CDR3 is CASSVGQGLGQPQHF. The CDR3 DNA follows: TGTGCCAGCAGTGTTGGACAGGGGTTGGGTCAGCCCCAGCATTTT.

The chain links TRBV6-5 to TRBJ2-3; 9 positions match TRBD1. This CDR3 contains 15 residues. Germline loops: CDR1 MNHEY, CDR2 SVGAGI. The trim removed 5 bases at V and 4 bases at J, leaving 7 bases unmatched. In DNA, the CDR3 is TGTGCCAGCAGTAATTCCGGGACAGGGTCAGATACGCAGTATTTT. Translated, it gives CASSNSGTGSDTQYF.

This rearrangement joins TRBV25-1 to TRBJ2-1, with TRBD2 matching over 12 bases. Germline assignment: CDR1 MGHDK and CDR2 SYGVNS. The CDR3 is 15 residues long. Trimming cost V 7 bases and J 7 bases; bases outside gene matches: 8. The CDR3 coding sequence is TGTGCCAGCATCCCTAGCGGGAGGGGGTGGAATGAGCAGTTCTTC. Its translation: CASIPSGRGWNEQFF.

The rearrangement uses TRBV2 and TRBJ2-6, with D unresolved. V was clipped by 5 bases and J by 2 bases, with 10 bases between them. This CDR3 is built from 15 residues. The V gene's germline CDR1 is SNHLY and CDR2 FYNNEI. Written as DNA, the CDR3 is TGTGCCAGCAGTCCCCCAGGAGCTGGGGCCAACGTCCTGACTTTC. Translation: CASSPPGAGANVLTF.